This T cell receptor beta chain came from a study of T cell changes during pregnancy in multiple sclerosis. The CDR3 spans 17 residues. Per the germline V gene, CDR1 is LGHNA and CDR2 is YNFKEQ. J was trimmed by 4 bases and V by 0 bases; bases with no gene match: 6. Profiled with immunoSEQ multiplex PCR; TCRdb holds only in-frame clones, not every one. This repertoire shows over 80,000 clones, 90% found once; its top ten account for around 0.8%. The sequence was obtained from a female donor in good health, enrolled as a control in a pregnancy study. This chain links TRBV4-2 with TRBJ1-2; 12 bases line up with TRBD1. Sequences were derived from peripheral blood, sampled in the second trimester of pregnancy. The CDR3 nucleotides are TGTGCCAGCAGCCAAGAATCCGGGACAGGGGGCCTCTATGGCTACACCTTC. This codes for CASSQESGTGGLYGYTF.